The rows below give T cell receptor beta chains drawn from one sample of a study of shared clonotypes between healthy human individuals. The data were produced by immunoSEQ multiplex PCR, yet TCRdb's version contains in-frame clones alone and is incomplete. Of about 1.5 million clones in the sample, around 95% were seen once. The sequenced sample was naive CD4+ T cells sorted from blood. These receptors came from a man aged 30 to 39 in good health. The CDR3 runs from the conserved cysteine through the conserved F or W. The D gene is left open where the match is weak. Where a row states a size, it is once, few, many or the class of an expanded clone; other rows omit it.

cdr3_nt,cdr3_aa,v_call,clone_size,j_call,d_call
TGTGCCAGCAGCGTAGAGGCGCAGGGAGGGAGGAGGTATTTT,CASSVEAQGGRRYF,TRBV9,.,TRBJ1-5,.
TGTGCCAGCTCCGACGACCCGGGACAGTTGGGTCAGCCCCAGCATTTT,CASSDDPGQLGQPQHF,TRBV18,.,TRBJ1-5,TRBD1
TGTGCCAGCAGCGGGGGGATCTACGAGCAGTACTTC,CASSGGIYEQYF,TRBV5-6,.,TRBJ2-7,.
TGTGCCAGCAGTCTCCGTAGCCAAAGGCCCCTCTCTGGGGCCAACGTCCTGACTTTC,CASSLRSQRPLSGANVLTF,TRBV28,.,TRBJ2-6,.
TGTGCCAGCAGCTTTTGGACAGGGGCCGCGGAGACCCAGTACTTC,CASSFWTGAAETQYF,TRBV7-9,.,TRBJ2-5,TRBD1
TGTGCCAGCAGCAGGGATGGACAGCCCCAGCATTTT,CASSRDGQPQHF,TRBV6-6,once,TRBJ1-5,.
TGTGCCAGCTCACCGGACAGCCGTAGCACAGATACGCAGTATTTT,CASSPDSRSTDTQYF,TRBV18,.,TRBJ2-3,.
TGTGCCAGTAGTATAGTAGGCAACAAACAGCCCCAGCATTTT,CASSIVGNKQPQHF,TRBV19,.,TRBJ1-5,.
TGTGCCAGCAGCCCAGGGAGGCCCAGCGGCAATGAGCAGTTCTTC,CASSPGRPSGNEQFF,TRBV7-8,.,TRBJ2-1,.
TGTGCCAGCAGTTTAATACCTAAGAGTGGCAAGCCAACCTACGAGCAGTACTTC,CASSLIPKSGKPTYEQYF,TRBV27,.,TRBJ2-7,.
TGTGCCAGCAGTCCGTACGAGCAGTACTTC,CASSPYEQYF,TRBV27,.,TRBJ2-7,.
TGCGCCAGCAGCTTGGTACAGGCAAAAGGGAACACTGAAGCTTTCTTT,CASSLVQAKGNTEAFF,TRBV5-1,.,TRBJ1-1,.
TGTGCCAACGGACAGGTTTTGGCAGATACGCAGTATTTT,CANGQVLADTQYF,TRBV18,.,TRBJ2-3,TRBD1
TGTGCCAGTAGTACGCTACTAGCGGGAGGGCCCTACGAGCAGTACTTC,CASSTLLAGGPYEQYF,TRBV19,.,TRBJ2-7,TRBD2
TGTGCCAGCGCAACCGGGGGGGAGTCCTACGAGCAGTACTTC,CASATGGESYEQYF,TRBV7-6,.,TRBJ2-7,TRBD2
TGTGCCATCGGGTCCGGGACAGGGGCCTACGAGCAGTACTTC,CAIGSGTGAYEQYF,TRBV10-3,.,TRBJ2-7,TRBD1
TGTGCCAGCCGCAGGGGTCCGGAGACCCAGTACTTC,CASRRGPETQYF,TRBV6-5,.,TRBJ2-5,.
TGTGCCAGCAGCCCCCTAGTGGTGAGCGGGATTCCCTACGAGCAGTACTTC,CASSPLVVSGIPYEQYF,TRBV7-8,.,TRBJ2-7,TRBD2
TGTGCCAGCGTCGGGACTGCGAACTCTGAAGCTTTCTTT,CASVGTANSEAFF,TRBV7-9,.,TRBJ1-1,.
TGTGCCAGCAGTGTCCCCAGGACAGGGCCCAACTCCTACGAGCAGTACTTC,CASSVPRTGPNSYEQYF,TRBV2,.,TRBJ2-7,TRBD1